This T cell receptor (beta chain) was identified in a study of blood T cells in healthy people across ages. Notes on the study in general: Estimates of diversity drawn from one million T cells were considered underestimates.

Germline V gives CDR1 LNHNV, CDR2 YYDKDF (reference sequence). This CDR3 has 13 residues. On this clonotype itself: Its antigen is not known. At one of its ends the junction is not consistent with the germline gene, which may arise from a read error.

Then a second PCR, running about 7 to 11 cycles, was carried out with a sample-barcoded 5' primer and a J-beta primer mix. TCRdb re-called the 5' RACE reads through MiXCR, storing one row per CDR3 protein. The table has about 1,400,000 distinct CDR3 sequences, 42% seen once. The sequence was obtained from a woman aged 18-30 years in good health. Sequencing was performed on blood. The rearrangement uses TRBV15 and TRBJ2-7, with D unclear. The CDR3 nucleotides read TGTGCCACCAGCAGAGCCCCCTCCTACGGGCAGTACTTC. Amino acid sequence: CATSRAPSYGQYF.